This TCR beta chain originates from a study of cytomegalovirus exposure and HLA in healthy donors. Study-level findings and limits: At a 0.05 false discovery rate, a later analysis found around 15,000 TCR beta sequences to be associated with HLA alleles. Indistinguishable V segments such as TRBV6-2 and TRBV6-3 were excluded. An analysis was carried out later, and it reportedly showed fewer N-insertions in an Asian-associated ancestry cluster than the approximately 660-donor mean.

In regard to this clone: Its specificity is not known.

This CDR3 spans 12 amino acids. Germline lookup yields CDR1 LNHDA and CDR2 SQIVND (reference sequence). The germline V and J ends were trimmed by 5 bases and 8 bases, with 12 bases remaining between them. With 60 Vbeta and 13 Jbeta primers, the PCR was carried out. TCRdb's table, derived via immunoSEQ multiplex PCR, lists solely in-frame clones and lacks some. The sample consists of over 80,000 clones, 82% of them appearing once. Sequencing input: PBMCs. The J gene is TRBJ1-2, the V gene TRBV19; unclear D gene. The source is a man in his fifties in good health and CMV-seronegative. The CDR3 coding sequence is TGTGCCAGTAGTGAGGGTGTGGGAGGCTACACCTTC. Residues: CASSEGVGGYTF.